This T cell receptor (beta chain) is drawn from a study of T cells in tuberculosis. Study-level information: T cells were selected with CD1B tetramers loaded with glucose monomycolate.

Remarks on this clone: The same CDR3 can be traced to other DNA sequences in this sample.

This table comes from immunoSEQ multiplex PCR, and its TCRdb copy is limited to in-frame clones, with some not included. The sample records about 58,000 clones, roughly 88% being singletons. V dropped 5 bases and J dropped 3 bases, with 8 bases sitting between them. The CDR3 contains 14 residues. The germline CDR1 and CDR2 sequences are LNHDA and SQIVND (reference sequence). Regarding the study as a whole: Some low-affinity tetramer-binding T cells may be absent from this sample.

After thawing and overnight rest, PBMC were stained with GMM-loaded CD1B tetramer, viability dye and anti-CD3 for sorting. The CD1B tetramers carried C32 glucose monomycolate purified from Rhodococcus equi. Tetramer-sorted PBMC had been CD14 monocyte-depleted before freezing. Tetramer-negative cells, around 110,000 per donor, were also sorted. The clonotype originates from an adult woman with latent tuberculosis. Sample: CD1b-GMM tetramer-negative cells sorted from PBMCs. The rearrangement joins TRBV19 to TRBJ1-6; TRBD1 is a possible D gene (6 bases). The CDR3 bases are TGTGCCAGTAGTTCGACAGGCTATAATTCACCCCTCCACTTT. This encodes CASSSTGYNSPLHF. Variable domain in full (rest from reference TRBV19 and TRBJ1-6): DGGITQSPKYLFRKEGQNVTLSCEQNLNHDAMYWYRQDPGQGLRLIYYSQIVNDFQKGDIAEGYSVSREKKESFPLTVTSAQKNPTAFYLCASSSTGYNSPLHFGNGTRLTVT.